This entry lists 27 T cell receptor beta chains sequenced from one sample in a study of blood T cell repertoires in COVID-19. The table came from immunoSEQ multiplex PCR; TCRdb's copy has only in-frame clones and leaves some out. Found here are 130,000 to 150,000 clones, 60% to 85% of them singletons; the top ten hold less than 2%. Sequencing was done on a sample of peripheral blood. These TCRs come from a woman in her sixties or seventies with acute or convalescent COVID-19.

The CDR3 reads CASGTGTAGANVLTF. The CDR3, as DNA: TGCGCCAGCGGGACAGGGACGGCAGGGGCCAACGTCCTGACTTTC. This rearrangement joins TRBV5-1 to TRBJ2-6; 9 bases match TRBD1. The junction had 6 bases not matched to a gene; V was cut back by 7 bases and J by 4 bases. Germline lookup yields CDR1 SGHRS and CDR2 YFSETQ. The CDR3 totals 15 residues.

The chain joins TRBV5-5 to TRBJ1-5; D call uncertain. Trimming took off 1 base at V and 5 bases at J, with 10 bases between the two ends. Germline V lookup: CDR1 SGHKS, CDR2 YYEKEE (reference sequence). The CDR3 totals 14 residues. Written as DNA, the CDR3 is TGTGCCAGCAGCTTGTTGGAGTTGCATCAGCCCCAGCATTTT. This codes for CASSLLELHQPQHF.

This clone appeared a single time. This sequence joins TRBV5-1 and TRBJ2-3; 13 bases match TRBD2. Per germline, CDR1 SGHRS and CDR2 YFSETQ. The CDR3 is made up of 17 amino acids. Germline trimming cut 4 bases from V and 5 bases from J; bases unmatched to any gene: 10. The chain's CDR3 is CASSTGLAGVFGDTQYF. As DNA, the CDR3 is TGCGCCAGCAGCACCGGACTAGCGGGAGTTTTCGGAGATACGCAGTATTTT. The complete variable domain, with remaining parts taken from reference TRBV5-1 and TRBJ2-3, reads KAGVTQTPRYLIKTRGQQVTLSCSPISGHRSVSWYQQTPGQGLQFLFEYFSETQRNKGNFPGRFSGRQFSNSRSEMNVSTLELGDSALYLCASSTGLAGVFGDTQYFGPGTRLTVL.

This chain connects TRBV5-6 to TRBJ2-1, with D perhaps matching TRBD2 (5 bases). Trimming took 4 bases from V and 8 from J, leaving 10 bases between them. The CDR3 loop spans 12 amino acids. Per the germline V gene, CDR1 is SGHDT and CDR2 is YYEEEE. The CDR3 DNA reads TGTGCCAGCAGCAGTCCGCGGGATGAGCAGTTCTTC. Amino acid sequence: CASSSPRDEQFF. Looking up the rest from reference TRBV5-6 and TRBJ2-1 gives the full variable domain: DAGVTQSPTHLIKTRGQQVTLRCSPKSGHDTVSWYQQALGQGPQFIFQYYEEEERQRGNFPDRFSGHQFPNYSSELNVNALLLGDSALYLCASSSPRDEQFFGPGTRLTVL.

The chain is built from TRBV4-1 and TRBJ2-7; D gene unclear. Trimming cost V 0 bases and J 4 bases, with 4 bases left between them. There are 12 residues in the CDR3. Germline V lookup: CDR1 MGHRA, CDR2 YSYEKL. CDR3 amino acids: CASSQDMYEQYF. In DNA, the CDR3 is TGCGCCAGCAGCCAAGACATGTACGAGCAGTACTTC.

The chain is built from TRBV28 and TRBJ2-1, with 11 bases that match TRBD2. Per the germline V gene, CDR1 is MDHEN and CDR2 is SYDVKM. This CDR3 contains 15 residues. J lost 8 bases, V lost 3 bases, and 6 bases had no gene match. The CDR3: CASSFSLAGVYEQFF. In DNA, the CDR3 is TGTGCCAGCAGTTTTTCACTAGCGGGAGTGTATGAGCAGTTCTTC.

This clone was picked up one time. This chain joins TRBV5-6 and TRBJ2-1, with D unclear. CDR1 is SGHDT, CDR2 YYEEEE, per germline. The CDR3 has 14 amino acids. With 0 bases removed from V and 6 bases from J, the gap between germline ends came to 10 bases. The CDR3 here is CASSLVILTNEQFF. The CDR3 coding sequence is TGTGCCAGCAGCTTGGTGATACTCACCAATGAGCAGTTCTTC.

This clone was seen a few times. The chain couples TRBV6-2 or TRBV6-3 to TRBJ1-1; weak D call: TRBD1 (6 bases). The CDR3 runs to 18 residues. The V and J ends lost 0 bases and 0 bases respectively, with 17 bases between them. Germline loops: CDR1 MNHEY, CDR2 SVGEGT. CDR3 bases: TGTGCCAGCAGTTACTCGATGGTCTGGGGGCCCATGAACACTGAAGCTTTCTTT. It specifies CASSYSMVWGPMNTEAFF.

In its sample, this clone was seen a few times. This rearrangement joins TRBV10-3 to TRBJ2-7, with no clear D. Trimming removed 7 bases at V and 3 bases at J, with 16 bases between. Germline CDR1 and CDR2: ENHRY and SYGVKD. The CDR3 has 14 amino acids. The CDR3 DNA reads TGTGCCATCATGAATTCTGGGCTATACTACGAGCAGTACTTC. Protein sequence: CAIMNSGLYYEQYF.

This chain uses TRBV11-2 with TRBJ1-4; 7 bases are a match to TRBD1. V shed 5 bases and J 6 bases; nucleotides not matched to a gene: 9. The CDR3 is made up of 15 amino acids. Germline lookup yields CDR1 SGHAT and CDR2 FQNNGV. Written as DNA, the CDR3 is TGTGCCAGCAGCCCAAGGACAGGCGTTGATGAAAAACTGTTTTTT. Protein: CASSPRTGVDEKLFF.

CDR3 sequence reads: CASSKSLVRGPDYANTGELFF. The CDR3 nucleotides are TGTGCCAGCAGCAAAAGTCTGGTCAGGGGACCGGATTACGCGAACACCGGGGAGCTGTTTTTT. The chain is built from TRBV21-1 and TRBJ2-2; the DNA was not used to check the table's D call, TRBD1. TRBV21-1 is designated a pseudogene. This CDR3 has 21 amino acids.

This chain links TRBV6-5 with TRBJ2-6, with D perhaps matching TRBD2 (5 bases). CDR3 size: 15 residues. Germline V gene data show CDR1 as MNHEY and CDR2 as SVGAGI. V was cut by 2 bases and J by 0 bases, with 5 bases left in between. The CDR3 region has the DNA TGTGCCAGCAGTTACGGGAGCTCTGGGGCCAACGTCCTGACTTTC. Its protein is CASSYGSSGANVLTF.

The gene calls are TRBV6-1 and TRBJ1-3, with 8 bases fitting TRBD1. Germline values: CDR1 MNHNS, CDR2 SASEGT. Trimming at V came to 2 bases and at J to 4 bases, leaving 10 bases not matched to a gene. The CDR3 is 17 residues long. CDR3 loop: CASSEPRTGSGGNTIYF. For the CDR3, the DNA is TGTGCCAGCAGTGAACCGAGGACAGGGTCTGGGGGAAACACCATATATTTT.

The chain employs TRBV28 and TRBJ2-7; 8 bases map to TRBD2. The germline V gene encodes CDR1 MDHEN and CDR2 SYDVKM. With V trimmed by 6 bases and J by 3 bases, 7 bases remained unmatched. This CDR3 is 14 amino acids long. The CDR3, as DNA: TGTGCCAGCAGGCCCGGGACTAGAATCTACGAGCAGTACTTC. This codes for CASRPGTRIYEQYF.

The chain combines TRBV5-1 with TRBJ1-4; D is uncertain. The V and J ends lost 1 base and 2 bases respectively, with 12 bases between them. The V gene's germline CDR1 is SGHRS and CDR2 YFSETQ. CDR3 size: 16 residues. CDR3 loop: CASSLRQIRTNEKLFF. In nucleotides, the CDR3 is TGCGCCAGCAGCTTGAGGCAGATCAGGACTAATGAAAAACTGTTTTTT.

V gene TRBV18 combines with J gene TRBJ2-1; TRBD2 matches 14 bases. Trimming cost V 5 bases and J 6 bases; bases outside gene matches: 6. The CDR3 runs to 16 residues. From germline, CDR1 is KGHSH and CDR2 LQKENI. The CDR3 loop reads CASSIGLAGGLNEQFF. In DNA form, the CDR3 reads TGTGCCAGCTCAATCGGACTAGCGGGAGGCCTCAATGAGCAGTTCTTC.

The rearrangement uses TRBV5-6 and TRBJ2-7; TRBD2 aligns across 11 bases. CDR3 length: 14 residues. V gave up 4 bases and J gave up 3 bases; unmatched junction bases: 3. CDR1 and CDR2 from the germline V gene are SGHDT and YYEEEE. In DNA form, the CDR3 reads TGTGCCAGCAGCCTTCTAGCGGGAGGCTACGAGCAGTACTTC. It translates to CASSLLAGGYEQYF.

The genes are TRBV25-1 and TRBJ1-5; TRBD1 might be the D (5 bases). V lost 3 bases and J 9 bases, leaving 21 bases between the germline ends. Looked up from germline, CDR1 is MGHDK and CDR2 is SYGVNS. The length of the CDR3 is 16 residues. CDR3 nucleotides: TGTGCCAGCAGTGATATAACCCGCGGGGGTAACTGGCCCCAGCATTTT. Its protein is CASSDITRGGNWPQHF.

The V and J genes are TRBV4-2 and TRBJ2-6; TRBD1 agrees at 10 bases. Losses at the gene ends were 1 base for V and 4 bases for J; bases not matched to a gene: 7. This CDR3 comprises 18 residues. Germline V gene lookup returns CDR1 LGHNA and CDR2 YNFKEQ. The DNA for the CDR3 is TGTGCCAGCAGCCAAGCCGGGACAGGGGTTCAAGGGGCCAACGTCCTGACTTTC. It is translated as CASSQAGTGVQGANVLTF.

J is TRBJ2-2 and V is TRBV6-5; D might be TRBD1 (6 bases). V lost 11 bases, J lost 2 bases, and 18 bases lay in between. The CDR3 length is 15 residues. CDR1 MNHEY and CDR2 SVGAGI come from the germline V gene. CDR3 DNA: TGTGCCTGTAGGCCAGGGGCGCTTAACACCGGGGAGCTGTTTTTT. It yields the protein CACRPGALNTGELFF.

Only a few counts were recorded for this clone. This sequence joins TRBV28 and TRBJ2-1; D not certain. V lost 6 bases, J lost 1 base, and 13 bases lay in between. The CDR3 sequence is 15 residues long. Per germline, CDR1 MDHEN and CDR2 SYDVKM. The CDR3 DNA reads TGTGCCAGCAGATCGACTGTCCTTTCCTACAATGAGCAGTTCTTC. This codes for CASRSTVLSYNEQFF.

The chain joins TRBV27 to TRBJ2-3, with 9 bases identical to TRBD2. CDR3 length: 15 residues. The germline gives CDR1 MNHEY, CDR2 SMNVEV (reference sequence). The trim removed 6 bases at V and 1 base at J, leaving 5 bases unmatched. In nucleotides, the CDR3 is TGTGCCAGCAGAGTAGCGGGAGTGGGCACAGATACGCAGTATTTT. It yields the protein CASRVAGVGTDTQYF.

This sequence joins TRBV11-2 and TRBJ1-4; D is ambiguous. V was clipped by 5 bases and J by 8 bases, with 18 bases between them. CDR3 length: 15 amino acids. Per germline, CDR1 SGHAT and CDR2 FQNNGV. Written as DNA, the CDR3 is TGTGCCAGCAGCCCCCCGGGTCGCGGAGGAGAAAAACTGTTTTTT. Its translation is CASSPPGRGGEKLFF.

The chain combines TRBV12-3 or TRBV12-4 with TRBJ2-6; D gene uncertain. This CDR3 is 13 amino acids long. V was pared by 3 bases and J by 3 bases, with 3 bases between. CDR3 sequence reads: CASSFSGANVLTF. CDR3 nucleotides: TGTGCCAGCAGTTTCAGTGGGGCCAACGTCCTGACTTTC.

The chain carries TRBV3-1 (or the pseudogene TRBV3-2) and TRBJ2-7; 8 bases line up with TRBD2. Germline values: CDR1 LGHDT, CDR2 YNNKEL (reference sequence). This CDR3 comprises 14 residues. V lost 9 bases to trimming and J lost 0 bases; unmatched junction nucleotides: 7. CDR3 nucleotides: TGTGCCAGTTCACTAGCGGAGAGCTCCTACGAGCAGTACTTC. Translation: CASSLAESSYEQYF.

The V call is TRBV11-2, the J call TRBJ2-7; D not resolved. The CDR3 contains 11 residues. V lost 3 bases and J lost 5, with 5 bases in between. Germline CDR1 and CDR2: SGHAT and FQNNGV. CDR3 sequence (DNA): TGTGCCAGCAGCTTGGGCCACGAGCAGTACTTC. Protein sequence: CASSLGHEQYF.

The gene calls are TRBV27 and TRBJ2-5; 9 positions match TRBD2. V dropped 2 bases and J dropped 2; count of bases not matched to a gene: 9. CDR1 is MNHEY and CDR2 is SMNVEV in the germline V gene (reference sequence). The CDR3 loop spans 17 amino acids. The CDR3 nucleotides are TGTGCCAGCAGTTTAGACCCTAGCGGGGTAAATCAAGAGACCCAGTACTTC. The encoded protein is CASSLDPSGVNQETQYF.